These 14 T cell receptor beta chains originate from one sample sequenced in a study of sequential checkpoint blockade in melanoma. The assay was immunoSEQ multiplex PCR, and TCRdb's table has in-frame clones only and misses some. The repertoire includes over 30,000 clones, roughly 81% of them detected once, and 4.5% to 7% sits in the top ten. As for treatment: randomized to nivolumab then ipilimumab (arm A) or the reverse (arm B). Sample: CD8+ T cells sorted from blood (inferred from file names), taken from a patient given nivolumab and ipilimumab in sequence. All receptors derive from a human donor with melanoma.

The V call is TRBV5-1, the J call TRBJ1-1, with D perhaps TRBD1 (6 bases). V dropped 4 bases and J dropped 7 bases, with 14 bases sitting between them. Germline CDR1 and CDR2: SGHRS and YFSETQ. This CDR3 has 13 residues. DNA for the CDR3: TGCGCCAGCAGCGCGACAGGAGGAAATGAAGCTTTCTTT. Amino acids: CASSATGGNEAFF.

The CDR3 nucleotides are TGTGCCAGCAGGCCGGGACAGGGCAGGAACGAGCAGTACTTC. It is translated as CASRPGQGRNEQYF. This chain joins TRBV2 and TRBJ2-7, with 9 bases that match TRBD1. CDR3 length: 14 amino acids. Looked up from germline, CDR1 is SNHLY and CDR2 is FYNNEI. The junction had 8 bases not matched to a gene; V was cut back by 6 bases and J by 5 bases. Full variable domain (rest looked up from reference TRBV2 and TRBJ2-7): EPEVTQTPSHQVTQMGQEVILRCVPISNHLYFYWYRQILGQKVEFLVSFYNNEISEKSEIFDDQFSVERPDGSNFTLKIRSTKLEDSAMYFCASRPGQGRNEQYFGPGTRLTVT.

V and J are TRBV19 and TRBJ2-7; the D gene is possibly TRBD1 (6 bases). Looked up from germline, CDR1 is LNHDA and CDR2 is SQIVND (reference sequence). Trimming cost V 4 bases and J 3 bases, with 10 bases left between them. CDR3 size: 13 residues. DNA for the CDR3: TGTGCCAGTAGTAAGACAGGCTTCTACGAGCAGTACTTC. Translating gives CASSKTGFYEQYF.

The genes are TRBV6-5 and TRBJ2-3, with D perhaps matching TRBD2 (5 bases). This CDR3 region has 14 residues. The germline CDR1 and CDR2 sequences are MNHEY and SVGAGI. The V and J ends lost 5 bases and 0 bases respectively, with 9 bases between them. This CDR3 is CASSPTGSTDTQYF. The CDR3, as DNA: TGTGCCAGCAGTCCGACGGGAAGCACAGATACGCAGTATTTT.

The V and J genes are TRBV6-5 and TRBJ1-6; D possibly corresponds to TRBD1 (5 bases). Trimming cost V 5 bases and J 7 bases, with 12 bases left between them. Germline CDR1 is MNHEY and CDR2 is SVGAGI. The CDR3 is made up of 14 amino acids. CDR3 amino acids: CASSPGRGNSPLHF. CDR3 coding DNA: TGTGCCAGCAGTCCGGGACGGGGGAATTCACCCCTCCACTTT.

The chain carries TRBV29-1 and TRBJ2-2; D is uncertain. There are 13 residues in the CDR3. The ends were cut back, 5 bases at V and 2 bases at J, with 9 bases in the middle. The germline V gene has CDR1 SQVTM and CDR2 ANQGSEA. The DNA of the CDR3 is TGCAGCGTTTGGAGAGCCAACACCGGGGAGCTGTTTTTT. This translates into CSVWRANTGELFF.

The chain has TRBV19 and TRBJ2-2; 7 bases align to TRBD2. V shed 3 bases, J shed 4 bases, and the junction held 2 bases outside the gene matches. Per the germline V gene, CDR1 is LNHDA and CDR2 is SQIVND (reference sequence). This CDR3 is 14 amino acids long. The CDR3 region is CASSMGGGTGELFF. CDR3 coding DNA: TGTGCCAGTAGTATGGGCGGGGGCACCGGGGAGCTGTTTTTT.

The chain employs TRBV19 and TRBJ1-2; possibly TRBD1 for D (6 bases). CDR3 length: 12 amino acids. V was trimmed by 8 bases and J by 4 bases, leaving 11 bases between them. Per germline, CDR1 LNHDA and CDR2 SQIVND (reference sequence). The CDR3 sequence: CASWGGPYGYTF. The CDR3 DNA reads TGTGCCAGTTGGGGGGGCCCCTATGGCTACACCTTC.

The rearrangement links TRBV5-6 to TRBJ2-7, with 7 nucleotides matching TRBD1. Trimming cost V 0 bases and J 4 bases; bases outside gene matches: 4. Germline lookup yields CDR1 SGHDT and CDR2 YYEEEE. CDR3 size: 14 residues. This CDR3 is CASSLEGGMYEQYF. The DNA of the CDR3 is TGTGCCAGCAGCTTGGAAGGGGGCATGTACGAGCAGTACTTC.

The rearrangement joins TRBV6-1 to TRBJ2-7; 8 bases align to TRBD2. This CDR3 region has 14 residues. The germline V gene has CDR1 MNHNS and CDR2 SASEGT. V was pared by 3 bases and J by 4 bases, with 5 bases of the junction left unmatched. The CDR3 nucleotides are TGTGCCAGCAGTGACCCCGCGGGGGGTTACGAGCAGTACTTC. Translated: CASSDPAGGYEQYF.

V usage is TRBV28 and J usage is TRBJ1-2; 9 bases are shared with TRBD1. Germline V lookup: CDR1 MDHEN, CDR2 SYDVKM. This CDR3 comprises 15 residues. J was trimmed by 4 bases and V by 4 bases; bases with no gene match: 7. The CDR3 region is CASSSWTGAPYGYTF. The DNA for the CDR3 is TGTGCCAGCAGTTCCTGGACAGGGGCCCCCTATGGCTACACCTTC.

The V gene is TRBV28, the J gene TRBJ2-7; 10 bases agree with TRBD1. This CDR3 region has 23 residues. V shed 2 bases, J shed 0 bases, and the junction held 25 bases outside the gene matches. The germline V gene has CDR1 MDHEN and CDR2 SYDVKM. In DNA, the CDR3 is TGTGCCAGCAGTTTACTCGTTCTTCAGACAGGGGGCACGAGGCCCGCCATCTCCTACGAGCAGTACTTC. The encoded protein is CASSLLVLQTGGTRPAISYEQYF.

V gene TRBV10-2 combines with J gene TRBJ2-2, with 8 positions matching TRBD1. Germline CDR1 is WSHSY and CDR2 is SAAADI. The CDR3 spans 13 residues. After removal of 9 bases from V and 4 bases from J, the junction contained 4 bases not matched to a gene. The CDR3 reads CASNDRGTGELFF. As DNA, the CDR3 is TGCGCCAGTAACGACAGGGGCACCGGGGAGCTGTTTTTT.

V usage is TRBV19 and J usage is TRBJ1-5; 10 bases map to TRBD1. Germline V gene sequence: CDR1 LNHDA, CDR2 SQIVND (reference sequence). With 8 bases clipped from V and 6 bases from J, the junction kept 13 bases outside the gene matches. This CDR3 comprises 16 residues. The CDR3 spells CASRSRDRGPGQPQHF. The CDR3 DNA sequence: TGTGCCAGTCGAAGCCGGGACAGGGGCCCTGGTCAGCCCCAGCATTTT.